This passage covers 29 T cell receptor beta chains from one sample sequenced in a study of cytomegalovirus exposure and HLA in healthy donors. The PCR made use of 60 Vbeta and 13 Jbeta primers. Assay: immunoSEQ multiplex PCR; the TCRdb copy retains only in-frame clones and omits some. The sample contains about 150,000 clones, around 75% of which appear only once. Sequencing input: PBMCs. These receptors originate from a man aged 25-45 years in good health and CMV-seropositive.

This clone was seen more than once but under ten times. The chain couples TRBV12-2 to TRBJ2-7; TRBD1, the D gene given by the table, was not confirmed from the DNA. TRBV12-2 is annotated as a pseudogene. The CDR3 is 14 residues long. CDR3 amino acids: CASRLRPREHEQYF. DNA for the CDR3: TGTGCAAGTCGCCTTCGGCCCAGGGAACACGAGCAGTACTTC.

This chain joins TRBV10-3 and TRBJ1-1, with a possible D match to TRBD1 (5 bases). The CDR3 spans 15 residues. Trimming left V 0 bases short and J 5 bases short, with 13 bases between. Germline-derived CDR1 and CDR2 are ENHRY and SYGVKD. CDR3 in DNA: TGTGCCATCAGTGAGTCGAGCGGGGGATGGACTGAAGCTTTCTTT. This codes for CAISESSGGWTEAFF.

V gene TRBV9 combines with J gene TRBJ1-4, with 10 positions matching TRBD1. Losses at the gene ends were 3 bases for V and 8 bases for J; bases not matched to a gene: 10. This CDR3 spans 16 amino acids. Germline-derived CDR1 and CDR2 are SGDLS and YYNGEE. The CDR3 nucleotides read TGTGCCAGCAGCGATTTAGGACAGGGGGGAGGAGAAAAACTGTTTTTT. This sequence encodes CASSDLGQGGGEKLFF. The variable domain in full, with the rest retrieved from reference TRBV9 and TRBJ1-4, is DSGVTQTPKHLITATGQRVTLRCSPRSGDLSVYWYQQSLDQGLQFLIQYYNGEERAKGNILERFSAQQFPDLHSELNLSSLELGDSALYFCASSDLGQGGGEKLFFGSGTQLSVL.

The rearrangement links TRBV9 to TRBJ2-6; the match to TRBD2 covers 7 bases. The V and J ends lost 0 bases and 1 base, in that order; junction bases with no gene match: 4. Germline V gives CDR1 SGDLS, CDR2 YYNGEE. This CDR3 region has 17 residues. The CDR3 loop reads CASSVAGGRSGANVLTF. The DNA for the CDR3 is TGTGCCAGCAGCGTAGCAGGCGGGAGATCTGGGGCCAACGTCCTGACTTTC.

The chain combines TRBV5-1 with TRBJ1-2, with D unclear. Trimming pared 1 base from V and 0 bases from J, leaving 10 bases between. Germline V gene data show CDR1 as SGHRS and CDR2 as YFSETQ. The CDR3 loop spans 15 amino acids. CDR3 DNA: TGCGCCAGCAGCTTGTTCGGCGGGTCTAACTATGGCTACACCTTC. As protein: CASSLFGGSNYGYTF.

V is TRBV6-6 and J is TRBJ1-3; D gene ambiguous. The CDR3 runs 15 residues. CDR1 is MNHNY, CDR2 SVGAGI, per germline (reference sequence). V lost 7 bases and J lost 2, with 15 bases in between. CDR3 residues: CASIPQSGAGNTIYF. The CDR3 DNA sequence: TGTGCCAGCATTCCCCAGTCCGGGGCTGGAAACACCATATATTTT.

CDR3 amino acids: CASSSPDTLGEQYF. CDR3 coding DNA: TGTGCCAGCAGTTCCCCGGACACCCTTGGTGAGCAGTACTTC. This chain joins TRBV27 and TRBJ2-5, with D tentatively TRBD1 (5 bases). The V and J ends lost 4 bases and 11 bases respectively, with 20 bases between them. The CDR3 runs to 14 residues. CDR1 and CDR2 (germline): MNHEY, SMNVEV (reference sequence).

This chain links TRBV27 with TRBJ1-2, with D possibly being TRBD1 (5 bases). CDR1 is MNHEY, CDR2 SMNVEV, per germline (reference sequence). Trimming shortened V by 0 bases and J by 2 bases, and 7 bases separated the two germline ends. This CDR3 has 14 residues. CDR3 protein: CASSLSQGNYGYTF. The CDR3 nucleotides read TGTGCCAGCAGTTTATCGCAGGGCAACTATGGCTACACCTTC.

The chain has TRBV18 and TRBJ2-7; 8 nucleotides agree with TRBD1. The CDR3 loop spans 16 amino acids. V shed 5 bases, J shed 2 bases, and the junction held 11 bases outside the gene matches. CDR1 is KGHSH, CDR2 LQKENI, per germline. DNA of the CDR3: TGTGCCAGCTCATCCGCCGGACAGGGATCGACCTACGAGCAGTACTTC. Amino acids: CASSSAGQGSTYEQYF.

The chain has TRBV6-5 and TRBJ1-5; unclear D gene. This CDR3 has 13 residues. Germline V gives CDR1 MNHEY, CDR2 SVGAGI. V lost 0 bases to trimming and J lost 6 bases, with 6 bases between them. The CDR3 DNA reads as TGTGCCAGCAGTTACTCGGAGGGTCAGCCCCAGCATTTT. It yields the protein CASSYSEGQPQHF.

This clone was detected only once. The V call is TRBV14, the J call TRBJ2-1, with 9 bases fitting TRBD1. The junction had 13 bases not matched to a gene; V was cut back by 3 bases and J by 1 base. This CDR3 region has 19 residues. Germline-derived CDR1 and CDR2 are SGHDN and FVKESK. CDR3 amino acids: CASSHYGTGRKVSYNEQFF. The CDR3 DNA reads TGTGCCAGCAGCCATTACGGGACAGGGAGGAAAGTATCCTACAATGAGCAGTTCTTC.

The V call is TRBV6-1, the J call TRBJ2-5; 8 bases are shared with TRBD1. The CDR3 has 15 residues. The germline V gene encodes CDR1 MNHNS and CDR2 SASEGT. V lost 7 bases and J lost 5; bases outside the gene matches: 12. The CDR3 here is CASNGADRVTETQYF. In nucleotides, the CDR3 is TGTGCCAGCAATGGAGCGGACAGGGTGACTGAGACCCAGTACTTC.

The J gene is TRBJ2-1, the V gene TRBV4-2, with 10 positions matching TRBD2. CDR1 LGHNA and CDR2 YNFKEQ come from the germline V gene. The CDR3 totals 14 residues. Trimming cost V 7 bases and J 5 bases; bases outside gene matches: 5. This CDR3 is CASTTSGSDNEQFF. The CDR3 coding sequence is TGTGCCAGCACGACTAGCGGGTCTGACAATGAGCAGTTCTTC.

J is TRBJ1-2 and V is TRBV30; 7 bases map to TRBD1. Germline V gene sequence: CDR1 GTSNPN, CDR2 SVGIG (reference sequence). This CDR3 region has 13 residues. With V trimmed by 4 bases and J by 7 bases, 9 bases remained unmatched. The CDR3 reads CAWTRQGETGYTF. The CDR3 nucleotides are TGTGCCTGGACTCGGCAGGGGGAAACTGGCTACACCTTC.

This clone was seen a few times. Other DNA sequences in this specimen translate into the identical CDR3. This chain links TRBV5-1 with TRBJ1-5, with 7 bases identical to TRBD1. The trim removed 2 bases at V and 3 bases at J, leaving 5 bases unmatched. The germline V gene encodes CDR1 SGHRS and CDR2 YFSETQ. This CDR3 has 15 residues. The CDR3 DNA sequence: TGCGCCAGCAGCTTCGGAGACAGGGACAATCAGCCCCAGCATTTT. Amino acids: CASSFGDRDNQPQHF.

This clone was picked up a small number of times. This chain joins TRBV10-1 and TRBJ2-3; TRBD2 agrees at 8 bases. CDR1 is WNHNN and CDR2 is SYGVQD in the germline V gene (reference sequence). The ends lost 0 bases at V and 2 bases at J; junction bases unmatched: 10. The CDR3 is made up of 18 amino acids. Written as DNA, the CDR3 is TGCGCCAGCAGTGAGTCGACGGGGGGGAGAACAAACACAGATACGCAGTATTTT. Protein product: CASSESTGGRTNTDTQYF.

V usage is TRBV7-2 and J usage is TRBJ2-7; 9 bases match TRBD2. CDR3 length equals 15 residues. Per the germline V gene, CDR1 is SGHTA and CDR2 is FQGNSA. V was clipped by 5 bases and J by 0 bases; unmatched bases: 5. CDR3 region: CASSVLAGRSYEQYF. The CDR3 bases are TGTGCCAGCAGCGTACTAGCGGGTCGCTCCTACGAGCAGTACTTC.

A note on this clone: A junction boundary mismatches the germline segment, possibly from a read error. This chain links TRBV6-1 with TRBJ1-4; weak D call: TRBD1 (5 bases). This CDR3 contains 15 residues. Germline CDR1 and CDR2: MNHNS and SASEGT. The CDR3: CASSEAGEATLRGPF. The CDR3 DNA reads TGTGCCAGCAGTGAAGCAGGGGAGGCAACTCTGCGTGGGCCTTTT.

In its sample, this clone was seen a few times. The genes are TRBV7-9 and TRBJ1-1; D remains unclear. Trimming took 2 bases from V and 1 from J, leaving 14 bases between them. Per the germline V gene, CDR1 is SEHNR and CDR2 is FQNEAQ (reference sequence). The CDR3 contains 16 residues. The CDR3 region has the DNA TGTGCCAGCAGCTTATCGGCAGGCGGGGAGAACACTGAAGCTTTCTTT. This sequence encodes CASSLSAGGENTEAFF.

This clone was picked up a small number of times. This sequence joins TRBV19 and TRBJ2-1; weak D call: TRBD2 (7 bases). In germline, CDR1 is LNHDA, CDR2 SQIVND (reference sequence). The CDR3 has 14 residues. V lost 2 bases and J lost 8, with 13 bases in between. The CDR3 sequence is CASSILGGGYEQFF. CDR3 bases: TGTGCCAGTAGTATATTAGGGGGGGGCTATGAGCAGTTCTTC. Full variable domain (rest looked up from reference TRBV19 and TRBJ2-1): DGGITQSPKYLFRKEGQNVTLSCEQNLNHDAMYWYRQDPGQGLRLIYYSQIVNDFQKGDIAEGYSVSREKKESFPLTVTSAQKNPTAFYLCASSILGGGYEQFFGPGTRLTVL.

The rearrangement uses TRBV7-7 and TRBJ1-2; D uncertain. Germline values: CDR1 SSHAT, CDR2 FNYEAQ (reference sequence). There are 13 residues in the CDR3. Trimming stripped 1 base from V and 6 bases from J, with 9 bases between. CDR3 sequence: CASSLVCSDGYTF. CDR3 nucleotides: TGTGCCAGCAGCTTAGTTTGCTCGGATGGCTACACCTTC.

The J gene is TRBJ1-6, the V gene TRBV19; D is perhaps TRBD1 (5 bases). CDR1 LNHDA and CDR2 SQIVND come from the germline V gene (reference sequence). This CDR3 has 15 amino acids. Deletions cut 2 bases from V and 7 bases from J, with 12 bases between. The CDR3 region is CASSILQGRNSPLHF. The CDR3 DNA reads as TGTGCCAGTAGTATACTTCAGGGTCGGAATTCACCCCTCCACTTT. Based on the CDR3 plus reference TRBV19 and TRBJ1-6, the full variable domain is DGGITQSPKYLFRKEGQNVTLSCEQNLNHDAMYWYRQDPGQGLRLIYYSQIVNDFQKGDIAEGYSVSREKKESFPLTVTSAQKNPTAFYLCASSILQGRNSPLHFGNGTRLTVT.

The rearrangement uses TRBV11-3 and TRBJ2-7; possibly TRBD2 for D (5 bases). Germline CDR1 is SGHNT and CDR2 is YENEEA. Trimming cost V 0 bases and J 6 bases, with 6 bases left between them. The CDR3 loop spans 12 amino acids. In DNA, the CDR3 is TGTGCCAGCAGCTTAGAGGGGAGCGAGCAGTACTTC. As protein: CASSLEGSEQYF.

This clone was seen a single time. V and J are TRBV2 and TRBJ2-2; 11 nucleotides line up with TRBD2. The germline CDR1 and CDR2 sequences are SNHLY and FYNNEI. This CDR3 spans 14 amino acids. With 4 bases clipped from V and 8 bases from J, the junction kept 3 bases outside the gene matches. The CDR3 here is CASSGLAGKGELFF. CDR3 nucleotides: TGTGCCAGCAGTGGACTAGCGGGAAAGGGGGAGCTGTTTTTT.

The chain joins TRBV4-1 to TRBJ1-4, with D possibly TRBD1 on 5 matching bases. The germline V gene has CDR1 MGHRA and CDR2 YSYEKL. The CDR3 is 15 residues long. V lost 4 bases, J lost 8 bases, and 17 bases lay in between. CDR3 nucleotide sequence: TGCGCCAGCAGCCGCTCTGGACACTCACAGGAAAAACTGTTTTTT. This translates into CASSRSGHSQEKLFF.

The V call is TRBV7-6, the J call TRBJ2-7; TRBD1 agrees at 7 bases. This CDR3 spans 15 amino acids. V gave up 5 bases and J gave up 4 bases; unmatched junction bases: 11. From germline, CDR1 is SGHVS and CDR2 FNYEAQ. DNA for the CDR3: TGTGCCAGCAGCCCTGCCCTGGGACAGACATACGAGCAGTACTTC. It specifies CASSPALGQTYEQYF.

This clone was picked up a small number of times. This chain uses TRBV28 with TRBJ2-4, with D possibly being TRBD2 (5 bases). Per the germline V gene, CDR1 is MDHEN and CDR2 is SYDVKM. There are 16 residues in the CDR3. V gave up 6 bases and J gave up 6 bases, with 21 bases separating them. The CDR3 is CASSLVRATKPNIQYF. DNA of the CDR3: TGTGCCAGCAGCCTTGTGAGGGCGACTAAGCCAAACATTCAGTACTTC.

The genes are TRBV5-8 and TRBJ1-4; 7 nucleotides agree with TRBD1. V dropped 4 bases and J dropped 7; count of bases not matched to a gene: 13. This CDR3 region has 16 residues. Germline CDR1 is SGHTS and CDR2 is YDEGEE. The CDR3 spells CASSLGGAVDGEKLFF. The CDR3, as DNA: TGTGCCAGCAGCCTAGGGGGCGCGGTGGACGGTGAAAAACTGTTTTTT. Full variable domain (missing parts from reference TRBV5-8 and TRBJ1-4): EAGVTQSPTHLIKTRGQQATLRCSPISGHTSVYWYQQALGLGLQFLLWYDEGEERNRGNFPPRFSGRQFPNYSSELNVNALELEDSALYLCASSLGGAVDGEKLFFGSGTQLSVL.

A note on this clone: Other DNA sequences in this sample translate to the same CDR3. In DNA form, the CDR3 reads TGTGCCAGCAGTGAGGGGACTAGAGGGGCCTACGAGCAGTACTTC. This gives the protein CASSEGTRGAYEQYF. The chain uses TRBV2 and TRBJ2-7; 8 bases agree with TRBD2. CDR3 length equals 15 residues. The V gene end was trimmed by 3 bases and the J gene end by 2 bases; junction bases not matched to a gene: 6. The germline CDR1 and CDR2 sequences are SNHLY and FYNNEI.